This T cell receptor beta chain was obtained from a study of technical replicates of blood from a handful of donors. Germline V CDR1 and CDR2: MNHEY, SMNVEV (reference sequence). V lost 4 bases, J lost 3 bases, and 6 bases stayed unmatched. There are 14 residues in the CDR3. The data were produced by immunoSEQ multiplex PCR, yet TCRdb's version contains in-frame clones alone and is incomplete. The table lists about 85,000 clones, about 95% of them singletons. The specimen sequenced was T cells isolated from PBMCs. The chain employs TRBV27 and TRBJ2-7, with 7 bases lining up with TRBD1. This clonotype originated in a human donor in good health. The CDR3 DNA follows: TGTGCCAGCAGTTCCGACAGGGAAGTCTACGAGCAGTACTTC. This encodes CASSSDREVYEQYF.